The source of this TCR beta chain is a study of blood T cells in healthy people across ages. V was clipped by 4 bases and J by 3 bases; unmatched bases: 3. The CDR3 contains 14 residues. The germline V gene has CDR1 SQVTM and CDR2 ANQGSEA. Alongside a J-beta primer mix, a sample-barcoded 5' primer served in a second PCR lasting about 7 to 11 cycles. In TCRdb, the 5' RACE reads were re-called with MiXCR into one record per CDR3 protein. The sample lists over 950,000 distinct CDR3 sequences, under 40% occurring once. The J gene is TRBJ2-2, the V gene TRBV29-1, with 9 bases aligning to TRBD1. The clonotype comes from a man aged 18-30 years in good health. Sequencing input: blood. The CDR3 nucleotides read TGCAGCGTTGCGGGGACAGGGTACACCGGGGAGCTGTTTTTT. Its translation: CSVAGTGYTGELFF.